This TCR beta chain was identified during a study of OX40 agonist ivuxolimab in advanced cancers. This clone came up once. The target antigen is unknown. Data came from immunoSEQ multiplex PCR; TCRdb stores just in-frame clones and leaves some out. Of approximately 69,000 clones in the sample, 65% to 90% are singletons; the top ten hold around 0.75%. Study observations and caveats: Low normalized T-cell clonal expansion also characterized some of the nonresponders.

CDR3 length: 16 residues. Deletions cut 0 bases from V and 1 base from J, with 10 bases between. From germline, CDR1 is LGHNA and CDR2 YSLEER. The TCR comes from an adult with an advanced solid tumor such as melanoma, head and neck, liver or kidney cancer. The material was CD4+ or CD8+ T cells sorted from blood, obtained in a trial of the OX40 agonist ivuxolimab. V gene TRBV4-3 combines with J gene TRBJ2-1; D perhaps matches TRBD1 (5 bases). The CDR3 region is CASSQEVDSSYNEQFF. Here the CDR3 DNA reads TGCGCCAGCAGCCAAGAGGTCGACAGTTCCTACAATGAGCAGTTCTTC.